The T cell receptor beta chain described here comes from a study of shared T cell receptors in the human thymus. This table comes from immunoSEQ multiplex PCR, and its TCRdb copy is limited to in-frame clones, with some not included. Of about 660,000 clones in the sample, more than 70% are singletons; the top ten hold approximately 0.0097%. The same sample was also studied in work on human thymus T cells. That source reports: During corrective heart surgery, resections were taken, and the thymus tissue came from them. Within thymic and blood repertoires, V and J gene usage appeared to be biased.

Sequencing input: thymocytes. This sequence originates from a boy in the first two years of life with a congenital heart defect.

The CDR3: CASSQDSPLAGVPDNEQFF. The DNA for the CDR3 is TGCGCCAGCAGCCAAGATTCCCCACTAGCGGGAGTGCCTGACAATGAGCAGTTCTTC. The rearrangement links TRBV4-3 to TRBJ2-1; 11 positions agree with TRBD2. Losses at the gene ends were 0 bases for V and 5 bases for J; bases not matched to a gene: 12. Germline V gene data show CDR1 as LGHNA and CDR2 as YSLEER. This CDR3 is built from 19 residues.